This T cell receptor beta chain is drawn from a study of control samples from healthy donors and cancer patients. Clones were sequenced by immunoSEQ multiplex PCR, and TCRdb holds only the in-frame ones, with some missing. This table has 150,000 to 200,000 clones, about 86% appearing once. Trimming removed 5 bases at V and 5 bases at J, with 12 bases between. The V gene's germline CDR1 is GTSNPN and CDR2 SVGIG (reference sequence). The CDR3 contains 12 residues. The J gene is TRBJ1-2, the V gene TRBV30, with TRBD1 as a possible D gene (5 bases). The sequence derives from a woman aged 25 to 39 in good health. Specimen: blood. CDR3 DNA: TGTGCCTGGGGGGACGGCCGATATGGCTACACCTTC. Encoded protein: CAWGDGRYGYTF. Together with reference TRBV30 and TRBJ1-2, the CDR3 gives the full variable domain: SQTIHQWPATLVQPVGSPLSLECTVEGTSNPNLYWYRQAAGRGLQLLFYSVGIGQISSEVPQNLSASRPQDRQFILSSKKLLLSDSGFYLCAWGDGRYGYTFGSGTRLTVV.